Presented here are 22 T cell receptor beta chains from one specimen sequenced in a study of shared clonotypes between healthy human individuals. Using immunoSEQ multiplex PCR, the repertoire was profiled, and TCRdb retains in-frame clones only, with some absent. The sample consists of around 500,000 clones, 70% to 85% of them appearing once. Material for sequencing was PBMCs. The receptors derive from a woman aged 40 to 50 in good health. Some clones in this sample may be carry-over from other donors' samples.

This clone turned up a few times. The same CDR3 also results from other DNA sequences found in this sample. This rearrangement joins TRBV4-2 to TRBJ2-2; the D is unclear. Per the germline V gene, CDR1 is LGHNA and CDR2 is YNFKEQ. The CDR3 has 15 residues. V lost 1 base and J lost 0, with 6 bases in between. The CDR3: CASSQGSTNTGELFF. CDR3 DNA sequence: TGTGCCAGCAGCCAAGGATCTACGAACACCGGGGAGCTGTTTTTT.

V is TRBV6-1 and J is TRBJ2-7; D gene uncertain. The V gene lost 3 bases and the J gene lost 2 bases, with 8 bases spanning the gap. The CDR3 extends over 13 amino acids. Germline assignment: CDR1 MNHNS and CDR2 SASEGT. As DNA, the CDR3 is TGTGCCAGCAGTGACAGGTTTCCCTACGAGCAGTACTTC. It is translated as CASSDRFPYEQYF.

This chain joins TRBV5-4 and TRBJ2-1; possible D gene TRBD2, 6 bases. Trimming cost V 2 bases and J 9 bases, with 12 bases left between them. The CDR3 is 13 residues long. Germline CDR1 and CDR2: SGHNT and YYREEE (reference sequence). DNA for the CDR3: TGTGCCAGCAGCTTACCGGGAGTGGGTGAGCAGTTCTTC. It translates to CASSLPGVGEQFF.

J is TRBJ2-5 and V is TRBV7-8; 7 positions match TRBD2. Germline CDR1 reads SGHVS; CDR2 reads FQNEAQ. V dropped 1 base and J dropped 7; count of bases not matched to a gene: 3. The CDR3 runs to 13 residues. Written as DNA, the CDR3 is TGTGCCAGCAGCTTAGTCAGGGAGGGGACCCAGTACTTC. The encoded protein is CASSLVREGTQYF.

The chain joins TRBV7-8 to TRBJ2-1, with unresolved D. Trimming pared 5 bases from V and 0 bases from J, leaving 11 bases between. The CDR3 is made up of 15 amino acids. Germline CDR1 is SGHVS and CDR2 is FQNEAQ. This chain's CDR3 is CASSKTVGSYNEQFF. CDR3 DNA: TGTGCCAGCAGCAAAACAGTGGGCTCCTACAATGAGCAGTTCTTC.

The rearrangement links TRBV27 to TRBJ2-7; D perhaps matches TRBD2 (5 bases). Germline V gives CDR1 MNHEY, CDR2 SMNVEV (reference sequence). The CDR3 runs 14 residues. V gave up 3 bases and J gave up 0 bases, with 9 bases separating them. The CDR3 spells CASSLAGNSYEQYF. DNA of the CDR3: TGTGCCAGCAGTTTGGCGGGCAACTCCTACGAGCAGTACTTC.

The chain combines TRBV7-9 with TRBJ2-6; no clear D gene. CDR1 is SEHNR, CDR2 FQNEAQ, per germline (reference sequence). V was clipped by 4 bases and J by 2 bases, with 0 bases between them. This CDR3 spans 12 amino acids. CDR3 nucleotide sequence: TGTGCCAGCAGCTCTGGGGCCAACGTCCTGACTTTC. This translates into CASSSGANVLTF.

This rearrangement joins TRBV10-3 to TRBJ1-1, with D possibly TRBD1 on 5 matching bases. The V gene's germline CDR1 is ENHRY and CDR2 SYGVKD. The CDR3 consists of 15 residues. Trimming removed 2 bases at V and 4 bases at J, with 14 bases between. This CDR3 reads CAISEPEQAGTEAFF. The CDR3 nucleotides read TGTGCCATCAGTGAGCCCGAACAGGCGGGCACTGAAGCTTTCTTT.

The chain is built from TRBV5-4 and TRBJ2-1; D gene ambiguous. V lost 0 bases and J 3 bases, leaving 7 bases between the germline ends. The germline gives CDR1 SGHNT, CDR2 YYREEE (reference sequence). This CDR3 spans 14 amino acids. The CDR3 DNA reads as TGTGCCAGCAGCTTGGTGGCAGGCTACAATGAGCAGTTCTTC. It yields the protein CASSLVAGYNEQFF.

V gene TRBV7-9 combines with J gene TRBJ2-7, with 8 bases aligning to TRBD2. The CDR3 is 15 residues long. The germline CDR1 and CDR2 sequences are SEHNR and FQNEAQ (reference sequence). Germline trimming cut 2 bases from V and 5 bases from J; bases unmatched to any gene: 8. In DNA form, the CDR3 reads TGTGCCAGCAGCTTACTCCCAGCGGGGGAAGACGAGCAGTACTTC. Translating gives CASSLLPAGEDEQYF. Filled out from reference TRBV7-9 and TRBJ2-7, the complete variable domain reads DTGVSQNPRHKITKRGQNVTFRCDPISEHNRLYWYRQTLGQGPEFLTYFQNEAQLEKSRLLSDRFSAERPKGSFSTLEIQRTEQGDSAMYLCASSLLPAGEDEQYFGPGTRLTVT.

The V gene is TRBV7-8, the J gene TRBJ2-1; D ambiguous. CDR1 SGHVS and CDR2 FQNEAQ come from the germline V gene. Trimming removed 2 bases from V and 9 bases from J, with 8 bases in between. The CDR3 runs to 12 residues. CDR3 residues: CASSLKGTEQFF. The CDR3 DNA reads as TGTGCCAGCAGCTTAAAGGGAACTGAGCAGTTCTTC.

V usage is TRBV11-3 and J usage is TRBJ2-5; TRBD2 is a possible D gene (5 bases). CDR1 and CDR2 from the germline V gene are SGHNT and YENEEA. This CDR3 comprises 13 residues. The V gene lost 5 bases and the J gene lost 0 bases, with 7 bases spanning the gap. CDR3 nucleotide sequence: TGTGCCAGCAGCCCCGGGGACCAAGAGACCCAGTACTTC. Its translation: CASSPGDQETQYF.

This clone is a singleton in its sample. The genes are TRBV5-1 and TRBJ1-6, with D possibly TRBD1 on 6 matching bases. The germline V and J ends were trimmed by 4 bases and 10 bases, with 12 bases remaining between them. The CDR3 extends over 13 amino acids. Per the germline V gene, CDR1 is SGHRS and CDR2 is YFSETQ. The CDR3 protein is CASSVTGNSPLHF. In nucleotides, the CDR3 is TGCGCCAGCAGCGTAACAGGGAACTCACCCCTCCACTTT.

The chain links TRBV7-8 to TRBJ2-1, with D possibly being TRBD2 (5 bases). Trimming left V 5 bases short and J 7 bases short, with 15 bases between. CDR3 length: 14 residues. Per germline, CDR1 SGHVS and CDR2 FQNEAQ. In nucleotides, the CDR3 is TGTGCCAGCAGCCCAACTGCACCGGGGAATGAGCAGTTCTTC. Translating gives CASSPTAPGNEQFF.

The rearrangement links TRBV10-1 to TRBJ2-7, with D tentatively TRBD1 (6 bases). Between the trimmed V and J ends, which lost 3 bases and 3 bases, there was a span of 12 bases. The CDR3 sequence is 14 residues long. CDR1 is WNHNN, CDR2 SYGVQD, per germline (reference sequence). CDR3 DNA: TGCGCCAGCAGTGACAGGGGAGTTGTCTACGAGCAGTACTTC. Translation: CASSDRGVVYEQYF.

The genes are TRBV28 and TRBJ2-7; no reliable D call. Trimming cost V 7 bases and J 0 bases, with 10 bases left between them. The CDR3 covers 13 residues. Per the germline V gene, CDR1 is MDHEN and CDR2 is SYDVKM. CDR3 nucleotides: TGTGCCAGCAACAGCCCTAACTCCTACGAGCAGTACTTC. This gives the protein CASNSPNSYEQYF.

The gene calls are TRBV7-5 and TRBJ1-6. TRBV7-5 is assigned pseudogene status. The CDR3 contains 15 residues. CDR3 DNA sequence: TGTGCCAGCAGCTTAGCCGGTCCGCCTAATTCACCCCTCCACTTT. Its translation: CASSLAGPPNSPLHF.

This chain links TRBV5-4 with TRBJ2-3; D is perhaps TRBD2 (5 bases). The CDR3 extends over 14 amino acids. Trimming removed 2 bases from V and 4 bases from J, with 11 bases in between. The germline gives CDR1 SGHNT, CDR2 YYREEE (reference sequence). The CDR3 reads CASSFALAADTQYF. The CDR3 coding sequence is TGTGCCAGCAGCTTCGCCCTAGCCGCAGATACGCAGTATTTT.

This clone was seen once. The V gene is TRBV27, the J gene TRBJ2-3, with 8 bases fitting TRBD2. Germline V gene lookup returns CDR1 MNHEY and CDR2 SMNVEV (reference sequence). J was trimmed by 0 bases and V by 6 bases; bases with no gene match: 8. The CDR3 has 16 residues. For the CDR3, the DNA is TGTGCCAGCAGGACCTCCGGACTAGCTAGCACAGATACGCAGTATTTT. Translated, it gives CASRTSGLASTDTQYF.

This clone was detected once. The rearrangement uses TRBV11-3 and TRBJ2-7; weak D call: TRBD2 (5 bases). The CDR3 sequence is 12 residues long. V dropped 6 bases and J dropped 6 bases, with 12 bases sitting between them. Per germline, CDR1 SGHNT and CDR2 YENEEA. CDR3 sequence reads: CASSPSRGEQYF. CDR3 coding DNA: TGTGCCAGCAGTCCCAGCCGGGGCGAGCAGTACTTC. The complete variable domain, with remaining parts taken from reference TRBV11-3 and TRBJ2-7, reads EAGVVQSPRYKIIEKKQPVAFWCNPISGHNTLYWYLQNLGQGPELLIRYENEEAVDDSQLPKDRFSAERLKGVDSTLKIQPAELGDSAVYLCASSPSRGEQYFGPGTRLTVT.

J is TRBJ2-5 and V is TRBV25-1, with a possible D match to TRBD1 (8 bases). The germline V gene encodes CDR1 MGHDK and CDR2 SYGVNS. V was clipped by 6 bases and J by 5 bases, with 19 bases between them. The CDR3 contains 15 residues. The CDR3 here is CASSDNHRGGETQYF. The CDR3 DNA sequence: TGTGCCAGCAGCGACAATCACAGGGGGGGCGAGACCCAGTACTTC.

This clone was counted a single time. V is TRBV9 and J is TRBJ2-7, with D perhaps matching TRBD1 or TRBD2 (5 bases each). The CDR3 loop spans 14 amino acids. In germline, CDR1 is SGDLS, CDR2 YYNGEE. Trimming pared 4 bases from V and 4 bases from J, leaving 15 bases between. The CDR3 spells CASSPRPEGYEQYF. The CDR3 DNA reads TGTGCCAGCAGCCCCAGGCCCGAGGGGTACGAGCAGTACTTC.